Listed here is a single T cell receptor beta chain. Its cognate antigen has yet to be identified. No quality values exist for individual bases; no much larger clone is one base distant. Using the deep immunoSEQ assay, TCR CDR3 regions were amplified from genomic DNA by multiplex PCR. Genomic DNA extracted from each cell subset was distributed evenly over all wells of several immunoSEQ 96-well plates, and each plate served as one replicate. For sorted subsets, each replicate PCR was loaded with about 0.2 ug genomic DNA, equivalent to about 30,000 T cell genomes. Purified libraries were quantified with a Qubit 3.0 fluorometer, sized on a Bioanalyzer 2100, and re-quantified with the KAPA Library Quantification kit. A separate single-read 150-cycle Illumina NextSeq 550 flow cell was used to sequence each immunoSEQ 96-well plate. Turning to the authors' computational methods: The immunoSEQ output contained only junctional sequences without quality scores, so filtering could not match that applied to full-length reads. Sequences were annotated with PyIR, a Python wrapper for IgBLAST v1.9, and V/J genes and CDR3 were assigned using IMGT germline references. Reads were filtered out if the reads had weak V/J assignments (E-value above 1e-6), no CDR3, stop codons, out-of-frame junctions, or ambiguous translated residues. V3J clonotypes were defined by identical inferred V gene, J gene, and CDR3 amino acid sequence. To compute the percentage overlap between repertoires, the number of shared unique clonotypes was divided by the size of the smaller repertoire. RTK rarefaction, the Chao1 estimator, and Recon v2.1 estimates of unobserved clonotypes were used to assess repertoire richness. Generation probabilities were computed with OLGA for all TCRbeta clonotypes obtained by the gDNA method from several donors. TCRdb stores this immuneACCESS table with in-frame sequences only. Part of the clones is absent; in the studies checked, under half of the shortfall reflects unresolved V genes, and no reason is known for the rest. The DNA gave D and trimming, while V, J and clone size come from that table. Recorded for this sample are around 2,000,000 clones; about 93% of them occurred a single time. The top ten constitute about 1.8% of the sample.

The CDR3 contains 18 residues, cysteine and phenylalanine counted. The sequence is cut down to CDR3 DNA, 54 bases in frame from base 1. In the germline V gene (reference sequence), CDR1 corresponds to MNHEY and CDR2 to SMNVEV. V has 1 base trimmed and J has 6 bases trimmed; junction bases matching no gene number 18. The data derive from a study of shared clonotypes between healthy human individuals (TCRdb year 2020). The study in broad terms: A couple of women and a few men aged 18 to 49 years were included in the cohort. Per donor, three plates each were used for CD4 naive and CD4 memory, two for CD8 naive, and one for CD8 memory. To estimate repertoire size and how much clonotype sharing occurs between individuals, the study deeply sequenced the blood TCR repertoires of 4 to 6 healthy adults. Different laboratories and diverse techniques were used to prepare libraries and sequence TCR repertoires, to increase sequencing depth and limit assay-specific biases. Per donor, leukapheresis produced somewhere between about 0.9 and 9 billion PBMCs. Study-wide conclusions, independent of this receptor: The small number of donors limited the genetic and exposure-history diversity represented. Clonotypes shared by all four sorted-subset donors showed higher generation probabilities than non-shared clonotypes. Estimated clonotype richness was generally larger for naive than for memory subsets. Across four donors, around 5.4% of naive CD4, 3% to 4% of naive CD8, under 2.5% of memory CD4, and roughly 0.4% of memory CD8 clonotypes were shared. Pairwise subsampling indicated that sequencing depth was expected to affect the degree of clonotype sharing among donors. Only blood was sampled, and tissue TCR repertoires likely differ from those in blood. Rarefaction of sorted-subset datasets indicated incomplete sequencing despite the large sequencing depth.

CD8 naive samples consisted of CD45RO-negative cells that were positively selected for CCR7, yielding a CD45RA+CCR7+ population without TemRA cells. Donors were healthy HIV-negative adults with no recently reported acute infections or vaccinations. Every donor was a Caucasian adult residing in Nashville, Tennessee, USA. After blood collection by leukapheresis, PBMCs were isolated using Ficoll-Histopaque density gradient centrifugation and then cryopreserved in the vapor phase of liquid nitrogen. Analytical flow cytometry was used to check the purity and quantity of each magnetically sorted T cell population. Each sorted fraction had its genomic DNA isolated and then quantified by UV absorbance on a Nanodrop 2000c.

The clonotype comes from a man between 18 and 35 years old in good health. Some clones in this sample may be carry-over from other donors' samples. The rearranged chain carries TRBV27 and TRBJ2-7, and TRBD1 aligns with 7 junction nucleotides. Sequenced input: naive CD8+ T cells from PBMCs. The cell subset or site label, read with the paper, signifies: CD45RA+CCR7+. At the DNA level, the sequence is TGTGCCAGCAGTTTATTGACTCTTTCCCACGGAACAGGGGCCGAGCAGTACTTC. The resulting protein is CASSLLTLSHGTGAEQYF.